This T cell receptor (beta chain) stems from a study of cytotoxic CD8 clonotypes in ibrutinib-treated CLL. Study-level results: Baseline levels of clonality went above those of age-matched healthy donors and moved with circulating CD8+ T-cell counts.

Sequencing was performed with immunoSEQ multiplex PCR; in TCRdb, only in-frame clones are kept and a portion is missing. The sample yields about 24,000 clones, about 69% seen once. From germline, CDR1 is SNHLY and CDR2 FYNNEI. Trimming left V 7 bases short and J 14 bases short, with 17 bases between. CDR3 length equals 11 residues. This clone has just a few counts. Its antigen is not known. This chain joins TRBV2 and TRBJ1-2, with unresolved D. This clonotype originated in a human donor with chronic lymphocytic leukemia. Sequencing was performed on PBMCs, taken after 12 months of ibrutinib treatment. The CDR3 region has the DNA TGTGCCAGCATCCTCAGCGGGAGGTGGACCTTC. It codes for CASILSGRWTF. Drawing the rest from reference TRBV2 and TRBJ1-2, the complete variable domain is EPEVTQTPSHQVTQMGQEVILRCVPISNHLYFYWYRQILGQKVEFLVSFYNNEISEKSEIFDDQFSVERPDGSNFTLKIRSTKLEDSAMYFCASILSGRWTFGSGTRLTVV.